This note documents a single T cell receptor (beta chain) sequence. Looked up from germline, CDR1 is SQVTM and CDR2 is ANQGSEA. V was clipped by 6 bases and J by 0 bases, with 15 bases between them. The CDR3 runs to 14 residues. Categorization into cohorts depended on clinical history that participants reported. This sample was included in a study of blood T cell repertoires in COVID-19. On the study more broadly: Spain, Italy and the United States supplied samples that represented acute and convalescent COVID-19.

Profiling relied on immunoSEQ multiplex PCR, and the TCRdb table lists in-frame clones only, not all of them. Among fewer than 350,000 clones listed, 75% to 90% were seen once. Sequencing was done on a sample of PBMCs or T cells enriched from blood (not recorded which). This clonotype was sampled from a woman between 45 and 65 years old who had recovered from COVID-19. V gene TRBV29-1 combines with J gene TRBJ2-7; a weak D match, TRBD1 (6 bases). CDR3 sequence (DNA): TGCAGCGTAATACCCAGACAGGCCTCCTACGAGCAGTACTTC. Translation gives CSVIPRQASYEQYF.